Following are 11 T cell receptor beta chains from one sample sequenced in a study of vaccination effects on CD4 cells after COVID-19. No antigen is known for these receptors. ViraFEST assay sequencing came after antigen-specific CD4+ T cells were expanded with viral peptide pools. Culture proceeded for approximately 10 days, and CD4+ T cells were then isolated. Vaccinees lacked prior SARS-CoV-2 infection and tested negative for nucleocapsid antibodies. Data came from immunoSEQ multiplex PCR; TCRdb stores just in-frame clones and leaves some out. Found here are 68,000 or so clones, under 90% of them singletons; the top ten hold less than 15%. The starting material was CD4+ T cells from PBMCs cultured with SARS-CoV-2 spike peptides, obtained before COVID-19 vaccination. These TCRs come from a human donor who received a COVID-19 vaccine.

This chain uses TRBV28 with TRBJ1-2; the D gene is possibly TRBD1 (5 bases). Germline V lookup: CDR1 MDHEN, CDR2 SYDVKM. This CDR3 has 12 amino acids. Trimming stripped 6 bases from V and 8 bases from J, with 13 bases between. In nucleotides, the CDR3 is TGTGCCAGCAGCACCGTGGGACTCGGCTACACCTTC. This translates into CASSTVGLGYTF.

The chain uses TRBV5-1 and TRBJ2-3, with TRBD2 matching over 11 bases. Trimming at V came to 4 bases and at J to 2 bases, leaving 6 bases not matched to a gene. Germline loops: CDR1 SGHRS, CDR2 YFSETQ. The CDR3 length is 16 residues. As DNA, the CDR3 is TGCGCCAGCAGCCCACCGGGACTAGCGGCCACAGATACGCAGTATTTT. Protein: CASSPPGLAATDTQYF.

The chain uses TRBV11-2 and TRBJ2-3; D is undetermined. The length of the CDR3 is 13 residues. V lost 2 bases to trimming and J lost 4 bases, with 7 bases between them. Germline V gene sequence: CDR1 SGHAT, CDR2 FQNNGV. Here the CDR3 DNA reads TGTGCCAGCAGCTTACCAGCCGCAGATACGCAGTATTTT. It specifies CASSLPAADTQYF.

The chain joins TRBV12-3 or TRBV12-4 to TRBJ2-2, with D possibly being TRBD1 (7 bases). The ends were cut back, 5 bases at V and 9 bases at J, with 13 bases in the middle. There are 13 residues in the CDR3. The CDR3 DNA sequence: TGTGCCAGCAGTAGACAGGGAGGACGGGAGCTGTTTTTT. Translating gives CASSRQGGRELFF.

This sequence joins TRBV6-5 and TRBJ1-3; D is undetermined. The V and J ends lost 6 bases and 0 bases respectively, with 12 bases between them. The CDR3 runs to 15 residues. The germline V gene encodes CDR1 MNHEY and CDR2 SVGAGI. CDR3 DNA: TGTGCCAGCAGCCGTGGACTCAGCTCTGGAAACACCATATATTTT. Translating gives CASSRGLSSGNTIYF.

The rearrangement links TRBV7-2 to TRBJ1-6; TRBD1 is a possible D gene (6 bases). V was pared by 7 bases and J by 4 bases, with 17 bases between. The CDR3 covers 16 residues. Germline values: CDR1 SGHTA, CDR2 FQGNSA. The CDR3 coding sequence is TGTGCCAGCACCCCCTCAGCTGGACAGTATAATTCACCCCTCCACTTT. This sequence encodes CASTPSAGQYNSPLHF.

The V call is TRBV6-5, the J call TRBJ1-5; 9 bases fit TRBD1. Looked up from germline, CDR1 is MNHEY and CDR2 is SVGAGI. The CDR3 spans 15 residues. V dropped 7 bases and J dropped 1; count of bases not matched to a gene: 5. CDR3 coding DNA: TGTGCCAGCACCCTGGGACAGGGAAGCAATCAGCCCCAGCATTTT. Translation gives CASTLGQGSNQPQHF.

The rearrangement links TRBV2 to TRBJ2-3; unclear D gene. The length of the CDR3 is 14 residues. Per the germline V gene, CDR1 is SNHLY and CDR2 is FYNNEI. The ends were cut back, 3 bases at V and 2 bases at J, with 9 bases in the middle. The CDR3 loop reads CASSDRAHTDTQYF. CDR3 DNA sequence: TGTGCCAGCAGTGATAGGGCGCACACAGATACGCAGTATTTT.

The chain combines TRBV24-1 with TRBJ1-1; 8 bases agree with TRBD1. CDR3 size: 15 residues. Trimming at V came to 5 bases and at J to 4 bases, leaving 8 bases not matched to a gene. Germline V CDR1 and CDR2: KGHDR, SFDVKD. CDR3 loop: CATSVGQGLTTEAFF. Written as DNA, the CDR3 is TGTGCCACCAGTGTCGGACAGGGCTTAACCACTGAAGCTTTCTTT.

This clone was seen more than once but under ten times. V is TRBV24-1 and J is TRBJ2-1; 7 bases line up with TRBD2. V lost 4 bases, J lost 4 bases, and 9 bases stayed unmatched. The CDR3 is 16 amino acids. The germline CDR1 and CDR2 sequences are KGHDR and SFDVKD. The CDR3 protein is CATSEARGRGYNEQFF. CDR3 in DNA: TGTGCCACCAGTGAAGCTCGGGGGAGGGGTTACAATGAGCAGTTCTTC.

This clone came up a few times. The gene calls are TRBV29-1 and TRBJ1-2; D gene unclear. The CDR3 is 13 residues long. Trimming shortened V by 7 bases and J by 4 bases, and 16 bases separated the two germline ends. Germline CDR1 and CDR2: SQVTM and ANQGSEA. In DNA form, the CDR3 reads TGCAGCGCCGAAGGAGTCGGCGGCTATGGCTACACCTTC. It is translated as CSAEGVGGYGYTF.